Each of the 28 T cell receptor beta chains below was sequenced from the same sample in a study of T cells in Graves' hyperthyroidism and ophthalmopathy. Template material for amplifying TCR beta CDR3 regions consisted of RNA transcripts. An initial round of RT-PCR targeting the TCR CDR3 relied on the HTBI primer set. One entry per CDR3 protein, called by TCRdb with MiXCR from the multiplex PCR reads. The profile covers hundreds of thousands of distinct CDR3 sequences, with roughly 14% appearing a single time and under 30% taken by the ten largest. Sequenced material: blood. These receptors originate from a woman in her twenties or thirties with Graves' hyperthyroidism.

This chain joins TRBV4-1 and TRBJ1-6, with TRBD1 matching 7 bases. After removal of 1 base from V and 2 bases from J, the junction contained 11 bases not matched to a gene. CDR1 and CDR2 from the germline V gene are MGHRA and YSYEKL. This CDR3 is built from 19 residues. The CDR3 region is CASSQVHLRDRAYNSPLHF. The CDR3 nucleotides read TGCGCCAGCAGCCAAGTGCATCTCCGGGACAGAGCCTATAATTCACCCCTCCACTTT.

This clonotype has at least ten counts. The V gene is TRBV7-2, the J gene TRBJ2-3; D unclear. CDR3 length: 13 amino acids. Germline-derived CDR1 and CDR2 are SGHTA and FQGNSA. The V end was cut by 2 bases, the J end by 4 bases, with 7 bases between. CDR3 DNA sequence: TGTGCCAGCAGCTTAAGGGTTGCAGATACGCAGTATTTT. Residues: CASSLRVADTQYF. Drawing the rest from reference TRBV7-2 and TRBJ2-3, the complete variable domain is GAGVSQSPSNKVTEKGKDVELRCDPISGHTALYWYRQSLGQGLEFLIYFQGNSAPDKSGLPSDRFSAERTGGSVSTLTIQRTQQEDSAVYLCASSLRVADTQYFGPGTRLTVL.

With respect to this clonotype: A much larger clone lies one base from this, so it may be a read error. The chain couples TRBV28 to TRBJ2-1; D is perhaps TRBD2 (6 bases). V lost 4 bases and J lost 9, with 22 bases in between. The CDR3 contains 16 residues. CDR1 MDHEN and CDR2 SYDVKM come from the germline V gene. CDR3 sequence reads: CASSSWALAKNSEQFF. The CDR3 nucleotides are TGTGCCAGCAGTTCTTGGGCCCTAGCGAAAAACAGTGAGCAGTTCTTC. Full variable domain (remainder filled in from reference TRBV28 and TRBJ2-1): DVKVTQSSRYLVKRTGEKVFLECVQDMDHENMFWYRQDPGLGLRLIYFSYDVKMKEKGDIPEGYSVSREKKERFSLILESASTNQTSMYLCASSSWALAKNSEQFFGPGTRLTVL.

This clonotype has ten or more counts. The genes are TRBV11-3 and TRBJ2-1; no clear D gene. This CDR3 region has 14 residues. Trimming cost V 3 bases and J 9 bases, with 15 bases left between them. Germline assignment: CDR1 SGHNT and CDR2 YENEEA. CDR3 sequence (DNA): TGTGCCAGCAGCTTTGGGGATGGGCTCGGTGAGCAGTTCTTC. Amino acid sequence: CASSFGDGLGEQFF.

This clonotype was detected only a few times. The chain uses TRBV6-5 and TRBJ1-1; possible D gene TRBD1, 6 bases. The CDR3 contains 19 residues. Trimming took off 3 bases at V and 3 bases at J, with 26 bases between the two ends. Germline CDR1 is MNHEY and CDR2 is SVGAGI. The CDR3 loop is CASSYRLGQGIIGDTEAFF. Written as DNA, the CDR3 is TGTGCCAGCAGTTATAGGTTGGGGCAGGGGATTATAGGGGACACTGAAGCTTTCTTT.

This clonotype was seen ten or more times. V gene TRBV28 combines with J gene TRBJ1-4, with D hard to call. CDR3 length equals 17 residues. CDR1 is MDHEN, CDR2 SYDVKM, per germline. Trimming shortened V by 6 bases and J by 0 bases, and 17 bases separated the two germline ends. The CDR3 nucleotides are TGTGCCAGCAGCTTGCCCCCTTTCGGCTCAACTAATGAAAAACTGTTTTTT. It is translated as CASSLPPFGSTNEKLFF.

The J gene is TRBJ1-2, the V gene TRBV18; 7 nucleotides line up with TRBD1. Germline V CDR1 and CDR2: KGHSH, LQKENI. V dropped 4 bases and J dropped 6; count of bases not matched to a gene: 8. The CDR3 extends over 14 amino acids. The CDR3 sequence: CASSQPTGLDGYTF. Here the CDR3 DNA reads TGTGCCAGCTCACAGCCGACAGGGCTGGATGGCTACACCTTC.

This clonotype was detected many times. This rearrangement joins TRBV28 to TRBJ2-7, with D perhaps TRBD2 (6 bases). The CDR3 totals 13 residues. Trimming took 8 bases from V and 5 from J, leaving 16 bases between them. CDR1 and CDR2 (germline): MDHEN, SYDVKM. The CDR3 coding sequence is TGTGCCAGCGGGGTCCCGGAGGGTCACGAGCAGTACTTC. It specifies CASGVPEGHEQYF. The full variable domain, with the rest looked up from reference TRBV28 and TRBJ2-7, is DVKVTQSSRYLVKRTGEKVFLECVQDMDHENMFWYRQDPGLGLRLIYFSYDVKMKEKGDIPEGYSVSREKKERFSLILESASTNQTSMYLCASGVPEGHEQYFGPGTRLTVT.

The chain combines TRBV6-2 or TRBV6-3 with TRBJ2-6, with D possibly being TRBD1 (5 bases). The germline V gene has CDR1 MNHEY and CDR2 SVGEGT. V lost 8 bases to trimming and J lost 2 bases, with 10 bases between them. This CDR3 comprises 14 residues. DNA of the CDR3: TGTGCCAGCGGAGCAGGGCCTGGGGCCAACGTCCTGACTTTC. This codes for CASGAGPGANVLTF.

This clonotype came up many times. The chain links TRBV2 to TRBJ2-7, with a possible D match to TRBD2 (5 bases). V lost 7 bases and J 7 bases, leaving 17 bases between the germline ends. Germline lookup yields CDR1 SNHLY and CDR2 FYNNEI. The CDR3 has 13 amino acids. CDR3 amino acids: CASTPRSWEEQYF. Written as DNA, the CDR3 is TGTGCCAGCACTCCCAGGTCTTGGGAGGAGCAGTACTTC.

This clonotype was counted between two and nine times. The chain employs TRBV20-1 and TRBJ2-1; the D gene is possibly TRBD1 (5 bases). The germline gives CDR1 DFQATT, CDR2 SNEGSKA (reference sequence). V was shortened by 2 bases and J by 4 bases, with 15 bases between the two germline ends. CDR3 length equals 15 residues. CDR3 in DNA: TGCAGTGCTAGAAAAAGATCAGGACAATACAATGAGCAGTTCTTC. Amino acids: CSARKRSGQYNEQFF.

This clonotype appeared many times. This chain joins TRBV7-2 and TRBJ2-1; tentative D call: TRBD2 (6 bases). The germline V gene has CDR1 SGHTA and CDR2 FQGNSA. V gave up 5 bases and J gave up 7 bases, with 24 bases separating them. CDR3 size: 17 residues. Written as DNA, the CDR3 is TGTGCCAGCAGCCCACCTCTCGGGAGTTTGAGGTGGAATGAGCAGTTCTTC. Protein sequence: CASSPPLGSLRWNEQFF. Filled out from reference TRBV7-2 and TRBJ2-1, the complete variable domain reads GAGVSQSPSNKVTEKGKDVELRCDPISGHTALYWYRQSLGQGLEFLIYFQGNSAPDKSGLPSDRFSAERTGGSVSTLTIQRTQQEDSAVYLCASSPPLGSLRWNEQFFGPGTRLTVL.

This clonotype was counted many times. This chain links TRBV7-9 with TRBJ1-1; D unresolved. The CDR3 has 14 amino acids. CDR1 and CDR2 (germline): SEHNR, FQNEAQ (reference sequence). V was pared by 5 bases and J by 5 bases, with 15 bases between. The CDR3: CASSPPLVATEAFF. The CDR3 region has the DNA TGTGCCAGCAGCCCGCCGTTAGTGGCGACTGAAGCTTTCTTT.

V usage is TRBV20-1 and J usage is TRBJ1-2; D perhaps matches TRBD1 (5 bases). Germline V gene data show CDR1 as DFQATT and CDR2 as SNEGSKA (reference sequence). Trimming stripped 3 bases from V and 8 bases from J, with 13 bases between. The CDR3 totals 12 residues. In DNA form, the CDR3 reads TGCAGTGCTAGCCGGGGCGCTAAGGGCTACACCTTC. Its translation: CSASRGAKGYTF.

This clonotype appeared a few times. The rearrangement links TRBV4-2 to TRBJ2-3; D might be TRBD2 (6 bases). Germline values: CDR1 LGHNA, CDR2 YNFKEQ. Trimming removed 1 base at V and 5 bases at J, with 7 bases between. CDR3 length: 13 residues. As DNA, the CDR3 is TGTGCCAGCAGCCAAGTCGGGGGAGATACGCAGTATTTT. This encodes CASSQVGGDTQYF.

The chain couples TRBV6-1 to TRBJ2-3, with TRBD1 matching 9 bases. The CDR3 extends over 17 amino acids. Germline assignment: CDR1 MNHNS and CDR2 SASEGT. Trimming took 1 base from V and 6 from J; bases not matched to a gene: 11. The CDR3 spells CASSEEIQGTGMDTQYF. In nucleotides, the CDR3 is TGTGCCAGCAGTGAAGAGATACAGGGGACAGGGATGGATACGCAGTATTTT.

This clonotype was found many times. The V gene is TRBV12-3 or TRBV12-4, the J gene TRBJ2-1; D tentatively reads TRBD1 or TRBD2 (5 bases each). V was cut by 6 bases and J by 3 bases, with 15 bases left in between. The CDR3 has 15 amino acids. CDR3 residues: CASRGRDALYNEQFF. Here the CDR3 DNA reads TGTGCCAGCAGGGGCCGGGACGCGCTCTACAATGAGCAGTTCTTC.

At least ten counts were recorded for this clonotype. V is TRBV28 and J is TRBJ1-5; D may be TRBD1 (5 bases). The CDR3 consists of 15 residues. Per germline, CDR1 MDHEN and CDR2 SYDVKM. The ends were cut back, 2 bases at V and 1 base at J, with 9 bases in the middle. The CDR3 reads CASSLRGPSNQPQHF. The CDR3 region has the DNA TGTGCCAGCAGTTTAAGGGGACCGAGCAATCAGCCCCAGCATTTT.

This clonotype showed up just a few times. A read error may explain this, as a much larger clone is one base away. The chain couples TRBV12-3 or TRBV12-4 to TRBJ1-2, with a possible D match to TRBD1 (5 bases). The CDR3 is made up of 19 amino acids. CDR3 sequence: CASSFWPRDDSIFNCGYTF. As DNA, the CDR3 is TGTGCCAGCAGTTTTTGGCCCCGGGACGACTCCATTTTTAACTGTGGCTACACCTTC.

The chain employs TRBV6-1 and TRBJ2-1; 8 nucleotides align to TRBD2. Germline lookup yields CDR1 MNHNS and CDR2 SASEGT. The length of the CDR3 is 15 residues. V lost 5 bases, J lost 9 bases, and 12 bases stayed unmatched. The DNA of the CDR3 is TGTGCCAGCAGTTCACTAGCGGTCCGGGGGGGTGAGCAGTTCTTC. Translation: CASSSLAVRGGEQFF.

The chain has TRBV4-2 and TRBJ2-2; 10 positions match TRBD2. CDR3 length: 20 residues. V trimming: 0 bases; J trimming: 4 bases; junction bases outside the gene matches: 14. Germline CDR1 is LGHNA and CDR2 is YNFKEQ. CDR3 DNA: TGTGCCAGCAGCCAAGATGTGGCTAGCGGGAGTTCAGCTAGCACCGGGGAGCTGTTTTTT. Protein sequence: CASSQDVASGSSASTGELFF.

The table lists this clonotype with many counts. Here the CDR3 DNA reads TGTGCCAGCAGACAAAATTTCGAGCCAGGAAGCTCCTACGAGCAGTACTTC. Its protein is CASRQNFEPGSSYEQYF. This chain connects TRBV28 to TRBJ2-7; D ambiguous. The CDR3 extends over 17 amino acids. Germline V gene lookup returns CDR1 MDHEN and CDR2 SYDVKM. V shed 6 bases and J shed 0 bases, with 21 bases lying between them.

This clonotype was recorded a few times. This chain uses TRBV20-1 with TRBJ2-3; TRBD2 matches at 10 bases. Per germline, CDR1 DFQATT and CDR2 SNEGSKA (reference sequence). The CDR3 totals 15 residues. J was trimmed by 2 bases and V by 5 bases; bases with no gene match: 7. DNA of the CDR3: TGCAGTGCTGGCAGCGGGAGGGCCCTCACAGATACGCAGTATTTT. Translating gives CSAGSGRALTDTQYF.

This clonotype was detected a few times. V and J are TRBV12-3 or TRBV12-4 and TRBJ2-6, with 10 positions matching TRBD2. The CDR3 consists of 18 residues. The V gene end was trimmed by 0 bases and the J gene end by 3 bases; junction bases not matched to a gene: 5. The CDR3 loop is CASSLAGVAGGGANVLTF. Here the CDR3 DNA reads TGTGCCAGCAGTTTAGCTGGAGTAGCGGGAGGTGGGGCCAACGTCCTGACTTTC.

Notes on this clonotype: This may come from a read error, since a much larger clone is one base off. The chain uses TRBV11-2 and TRBJ2-1, with D perhaps TRBD2 (6 bases). Germline CDR1 is SGHAT and CDR2 is FQNNGV. The length of the CDR3 is 15 residues. This chain's CDR3 is CASSRDWNSYKEQFF. For the CDR3, the DNA is TGTGCCAGCAGCCGGGACTGGAACTCCTACAAGGAGCAGTTCTTC.

This chain connects TRBV9 to TRBJ1-5; 8 positions match TRBD1. The CDR3 runs to 15 residues. From germline, CDR1 is SGDLS and CDR2 YYNGEE. V lost 0 bases and J lost 4; bases outside the gene matches: 3. This CDR3 is CASSVEGQENQPQHF. CDR3 DNA sequence: TGTGCCAGCAGCGTAGAGGGACAGGAAAATCAGCCCCAGCATTTT.

The chain recombines TRBV6-1 with TRBJ2-1, with 11 bases matching TRBD2. V was clipped by 5 bases and J by 0 bases; unmatched bases: 12. The V gene's germline CDR1 is MNHNS and CDR2 SASEGT. The CDR3 has 19 amino acids. In DNA, the CDR3 is TGTGCCAGCAGTTTAGCCGGGACTAGCGGACTAAACTCCTACAATGAGCAGTTCTTC. Protein: CASSLAGTSGLNSYNEQFF.

This clonotype was observed many times. The chain is built from TRBV7-2 and TRBJ2-1; D may be TRBD2 (6 bases). The V gene's germline CDR1 is SGHTA and CDR2 FQGNSA. V dropped 3 bases and J dropped 9 bases, with 27 bases sitting between them. The CDR3 runs 18 residues. The CDR3 DNA is TGTGCCAGCAGCTTTGGCTTATGGGTAGGCGGGACGGGGGTTGAGCAGTTCTTC. Translation: CASSFGLWVGGTGVEQFF.